The 26 T cell receptor beta chains given below trace back to one sample, sequenced in a study of response to subunit inactivated influenza vaccine listed by TCRdb under 2018. Libraries were built with RT-PCR. Sequencing relied on an Illumina HiSeq 2500. The public reads were reanalyzed by TCRdb: fastp trimming at Q25, MiXCR alignment, in-frame beta chains only. A single entry per CDR3 protein holds the most common genes and DNA from its merged rows. In all, the sample holds hundreds of thousands of distinct CDR3 sequences, and around 20% of those were seen once. The ten largest clones add up to roughly a tenth of the sample. Here the sequenced sample was PBMCs from blood, taken roughly 5 days after vaccination. The receptors were gathered from a man aged 45-65 years who received an inactivated influenza vaccine. Donor details come from another sample of the same person, matched by shared clones.

This clonotype was counted many times. The chain has TRBV12-3 or TRBV12-4 and TRBJ2-2; D is undetermined. The CDR3 consists of 11 residues. V was cut by 10 bases and J by 3 bases, with 6 bases left in between. The CDR3 spells CANLYTGELFF. The CDR3 DNA reads TGTGCCAACTTATACACCGGGGAGCTGTTTTTT.

This clonotype was counted between two and nine times. The chain couples TRBV20-1 to TRBJ2-1; tentative D call: TRBD2 (6 bases). V lost 0 bases and J 9 bases, leaving 12 bases between the germline ends. The CDR3 has 13 amino acids. Germline loops: CDR1 DFQATT, CDR2 SNEGSKA (reference sequence). The CDR3 here is CSARDLREGEQFF. The CDR3 DNA reads TGCAGTGCTAGAGATTTGCGGGAAGGTGAGCAGTTCTTC.

The V gene is TRBV28, the J gene TRBJ2-1; D is unresolved. V shed 2 bases and J shed 4 bases, with 15 bases lying between them. The CDR3 is made up of 16 amino acids. CDR1 and CDR2 from the germline V gene are MDHEN and SYDVKM. Written as DNA, the CDR3 is TGTGCCAGCAGTTTAGTTTCTGACCCGGTATACAATGAGCAGTTCTTC. This sequence encodes CASSLVSDPVYNEQFF. The full variable domain, its missing parts supplied by reference TRBV28 and TRBJ2-1, is DVKVTQSSRYLVKRTGEKVFLECVQDMDHENMFWYRQDPGLGLRLIYFSYDVKMKEKGDIPEGYSVSREKKERFSLILESASTNQTSMYLCASSLVSDPVYNEQFFGPGTRLTVL.

V usage is TRBV30 and J usage is TRBJ1-1; no clear D. V was pared by 5 bases and J by 2 bases, with 15 bases between. The CDR3 is 14 amino acids. Germline V CDR1 and CDR2: GTSNPN, SVGIG (reference sequence). CDR3: CAWYGAPINTEAFF. The CDR3 nucleotides are TGTGCCTGGTACGGAGCCCCCATAAACACTGAAGCTTTCTTT.

This clonotype appeared many times. The J gene is TRBJ2-1, the V gene TRBV20-1; 10 bases agree with TRBD2. The CDR3 covers 15 residues. Looked up from germline, CDR1 is DFQATT and CDR2 is SNEGSKA (reference sequence). J lost 5 bases, V lost 6 bases, and 10 bases had no gene match. CDR3 protein: CSARSVTSGNNEQFF. The CDR3 nucleotides are TGCAGTGCGCGTTCTGTCACTAGCGGGAACAATGAGCAGTTCTTC.

J is TRBJ2-3 and V is TRBV27, with D possibly TRBD1 on 6 matching bases. Trimming stripped 6 bases from V and 7 bases from J, with 11 bases between. Germline V gene sequence: CDR1 MNHEY, CDR2 SMNVEV (reference sequence). CDR3 length: 12 residues. CDR3 in DNA: TGTGCCAGCAGCCGCGGACAGTATACGCAGTATTTT. Amino acids: CASSRGQYTQYF.

The rearrangement uses TRBV20-1 and TRBJ2-2, with a weak D call TRBD2 (5 bases). V lost 3 bases, J lost 0 bases, and 8 bases lay in between. The CDR3 consists of 14 residues. CDR1 and CDR2 (germline): DFQATT, SNEGSKA (reference sequence). CDR3 bases: TGCAGTGCTAGCGGGGTAGCGAACACCGGGGAGCTGTTTTTT. Translation: CSASGVANTGELFF.

V and J are TRBV7-2 and TRBJ2-5; D unresolved. CDR3 length equals 14 residues. V was trimmed by 3 bases and J by 2 bases, leaving 10 bases between them. Germline V gene sequence: CDR1 SGHTA, CDR2 FQGNSA. This chain's CDR3 is CASSLTRMQETQYF. CDR3 DNA sequence: TGTGCCAGCAGCTTGACCCGGATGCAAGAGACCCAGTACTTC.

This clonotype has at least ten counts. This sequence joins TRBV12-3 or TRBV12-4 and TRBJ1-4; unclear D gene. V dropped 6 bases and J dropped 0 bases, with 8 bases sitting between them. CDR3 length: 14 residues. This CDR3 is CASSQDATNEKLFF. CDR3 nucleotide sequence: TGTGCCAGCAGCCAAGATGCAACTAATGAAAAACTGTTTTTT.

There are a few counts of this clonotype. J is TRBJ2-1 and V is TRBV6-6; D ambiguous. Germline-derived CDR1 and CDR2 are MNHNY and SVGAGI (reference sequence). V gave up 2 bases and J gave up 1 base, with 3 bases separating them. The CDR3 is 13 residues long. CDR3 bases: TGTGCCAGCAGTTACATTTCCTACAATGAGCAGTTCTTC. Translating it yields CASSYISYNEQFF.

J is TRBJ2-1 and V is TRBV29-1; tentatively, D is TRBD2 (5 bases). V was trimmed by 3 bases and J by 8 bases, leaving 14 bases between them. Germline V gene lookup returns CDR1 SQVTM and CDR2 ANQGSEA. CDR3 size: 13 residues. CDR3 sequence (DNA): TGCAGCGTTGATCGGACTCTCTGGGATGAGCAGTTCTTC. Translation gives CSVDRTLWDEQFF.

The chain links TRBV11-2 to TRBJ2-1, with 9 bases matching TRBD1. V shed 1 base and J 4 bases; nucleotides not matched to a gene: 5. The CDR3 is 16 amino acids. Germline V gene data show CDR1 as SGHAT and CDR2 as FQNNGV. The CDR3, as DNA: TGTGCCAGCAGCTTAGTGTTGGACAGGGGATACAATGAGCAGTTCTTC. Its protein is CASSLVLDRGYNEQFF. Full variable domain (missing parts from reference TRBV11-2 and TRBJ2-1): EAGVAQSPRYKIIEKRQSVAFWCNPISGHATLYWYQQILGQGPKLLIQFQNNGVVDDSQLPKDRFSAERLKGVDSTLKIQPAKLEDSAVYLCASSLVLDRGYNEQFFGPGTRLTVL.

Ten or more counts support this clonotype. The gene calls are TRBV5-1 and TRBJ1-3; tentatively, D is TRBD1 (5 bases). The CDR3 length is 16 residues. Germline values: CDR1 SGHRS, CDR2 YFSETQ. Trimming removed 4 bases from V and 0 bases from J, with 14 bases in between. The DNA for the CDR3 is TGCGCCAGCAGCCGCGCCGACAGAAACTCTGGAAACACCATATATTTT. Translating it yields CASSRADRNSGNTIYF.

The table lists this clonotype with a count of one. An end of the junction differs from the germline gene, which may be a read error. The chain joins TRBV5-4 to TRBJ2-1; the match to TRBD2 covers 7 bases. This CDR3 has 17 residues. CDR1 is SGHNT, CDR2 YYREEE, per germline (reference sequence). CDR3 sequence: CASSLEARGSSYNEQLF. The CDR3 DNA reads as TGTGCCAGCAGCTTGGAGGCGCGGGGGAGCTCCTACAATGAGCAGTTATTC.

This clonotype was observed a handful of times. The chain has TRBV28 and TRBJ1-1, with D uncertain. This CDR3 is built from 15 residues. Germline V gene sequence: CDR1 MDHEN, CDR2 SYDVKM. V was clipped by 2 bases and J by 10 bases, with 20 bases between them. CDR3 sequence: CASSLNDGGVGRAFF. As DNA, the CDR3 is TGTGCCAGCAGTTTAAACGACGGCGGGGTAGGACGAGCTTTCTTT.

The chain's CDR3 is CASSLGVAGPLQETQYF. The CDR3 DNA follows: TGTGCCAGCAGCTTAGGTGTTGCGGGTCCCCTCCAAGAGACCCAGTACTTC. The rearrangement links TRBV11-2 to TRBJ2-5; weak D call: TRBD2 (5 bases). The CDR3 runs 17 residues. V lost 1 base to trimming and J lost 1 base, with 16 bases between them. Germline CDR1 is SGHAT and CDR2 is FQNNGV.

V usage is TRBV15 and J usage is TRBJ2-5; TRBD1 aligns across 7 bases. V was pared by 8 bases and J by 4 bases, with 7 bases of the junction left unmatched. Germline V lookup: CDR1 LNHNV, CDR2 YYDKDF (reference sequence). The CDR3 has 13 amino acids. CDR3 DNA: TGTGCCACCTTGGAGACAGGGACAGAGACCCAGTACTTC. Its protein is CATLETGTETQYF.

This clonotype was detected many times. Written as DNA, the CDR3 is TGTGCCTGGACCCGAATACAGGGGGTTGGCTACACCTTC. This encodes CAWTRIQGVGYTF. V gene TRBV30 combines with J gene TRBJ1-2, with TRBD1 identical over 8 bases. J gave up 7 bases and V 4 bases, and 8 bases lay outside the gene matches. From germline, CDR1 is GTSNPN and CDR2 SVGIG (reference sequence). The CDR3 contains 13 residues.

This clonotype was recorded a few times. The V call is TRBV20-1, the J call TRBJ1-2, with D possibly matching TRBD1 (6 bases). Germline V gene data show CDR1 as DFQATT and CDR2 as SNEGSKA (reference sequence). Trimming took off 0 bases at V and 2 bases at J, with 16 bases between the two ends. This CDR3 contains 16 residues. The CDR3 DNA is TGCAGTGCTAGAGATCGGCAGGCTGGGACAAACTATGGCTACACCTTC. The encoded protein is CSARDRQAGTNYGYTF.

CDR3 DNA sequence: TGTGCCAGCAGCCCCCGGGAAGCAAGCTCCTACAATGAGCAGTTCTTC. Translated, it gives CASSPREASSYNEQFF. The gene calls are TRBV7-8 and TRBJ2-1; D may be TRBD2 (5 bases). This CDR3 spans 16 amino acids. Germline CDR1 SGHVS, CDR2 FQNEAQ. The V gene lost 5 bases and the J gene lost 0 bases, with 14 bases spanning the gap.

J is TRBJ2-5 and V is TRBV28; 8 bases are shared with TRBD2. The ends lost 3 bases at V and 1 base at J; junction bases unmatched: 7. Germline CDR1 reads MDHEN; CDR2 reads SYDVKM. This CDR3 region has 16 residues. The CDR3 coding sequence is TGTGCCAGCAGTTTTCCCAGCGGGAGTATCCAAGAGACCCAGTACTTC. It codes for CASSFPSGSIQETQYF. Combining the CDR3 with reference TRBV28 and TRBJ2-5 gives the whole variable domain DVKVTQSSRYLVKRTGEKVFLECVQDMDHENMFWYRQDPGLGLRLIYFSYDVKMKEKGDIPEGYSVSREKKERFSLILESASTNQTSMYLCASSFPSGSIQETQYFGPGTRLLVL.

In this sample, this clonotype turned up a few times. The rearrangement joins TRBV5-1 to TRBJ1-2; 9 nucleotides align to TRBD1. CDR1 is SGHRS, CDR2 YFSETQ, per germline. V shed 4 bases and J 6 bases; nucleotides not matched to a gene: 4. CDR3 length: 13 residues. Here the CDR3 reads CASSRGQGHGYTF. In DNA form, the CDR3 reads TGCGCCAGCAGCCGCGGACAGGGGCATGGCTACACCTTC.

J is TRBJ2-2 and V is TRBV7-6; D unclear. Germline assignment: CDR1 SGHVS and CDR2 FNYEAQ. The length of the CDR3 is 11 residues. The ends were cut back, 8 bases at V and 2 bases at J, with 3 bases in the middle. The CDR3 DNA sequence: TGTGCCAGCTTAAACACCGGGGAGCTGTTTTTT. Residues: CASLNTGELFF.

This rearrangement joins TRBV5-1 to TRBJ2-2; D may be TRBD2 (6 bases). V was cut by 4 bases and J by 0 bases, with 10 bases left in between. Germline lookup yields CDR1 SGHRS and CDR2 YFSETQ. The CDR3 has 15 amino acids. CDR3 sequence (DNA): TGCGCCAGCAGCGAGGGACTGGCGAACACCGGGGAGCTGTTTTTT. Its protein product is CASSEGLANTGELFF.

The chain employs TRBV24-1 and TRBJ2-5; D is unresolved. This CDR3 comprises 15 residues. CDR1 KGHDR and CDR2 SFDVKD come from the germline V gene. V was shortened by 1 base and J by 2 bases, with 10 bases between the two germline ends. CDR3 DNA sequence: TGTGCCACCAGTGATTTTGGGCAGAAACAAGAGACCCAGTACTTC. Protein sequence: CATSDFGQKQETQYF.

A few counts support this clonotype. This chain links TRBV7-2 with TRBJ2-7; D is ambiguous. Germline-derived CDR1 and CDR2 are SGHTA and FQGNSA. The CDR3 length is 14 residues. Trimming removed 0 bases from V and 1 base from J, with 7 bases in between. The CDR3 is CASSLASASYEQYF. CDR3 sequence (DNA): TGTGCCAGCAGCTTAGCGTCTGCATCCTACGAGCAGTACTTC.